This T cell receptor (beta chain) appears in the sequencing data of a study of blood T cells in healthy people across ages. V lost 6 bases to trimming and J lost 3 bases, with 17 bases between them. Germline loops: CDR1 LGHDT, CDR2 YNNKEL (reference sequence). The CDR3 is 15 amino acids. This clonotype was detected ten times or more. Combining a sample-barcoded 5' primer with a J-beta primer mix, a second PCR ran for about 6 to 12 cycles. TCRdb re-called the 5' RACE reads through MiXCR, storing one row per CDR3 protein. The sample lists hundreds of thousands of distinct CDR3 sequences; under 30% were seen once.

The sample was blood. This chain links TRBV3-1 with TRBJ2-5; TRBD1 or TRBD2 may be the D gene (5 bases each). This clonotype was obtained from a woman older than 75 in good health. The CDR3 region is CASRVTGTVKETQYF. In DNA, the CDR3 is TGTGCCAGCAGGGTCACCGGGACGGTAAAAGAGACCCAGTACTTC.